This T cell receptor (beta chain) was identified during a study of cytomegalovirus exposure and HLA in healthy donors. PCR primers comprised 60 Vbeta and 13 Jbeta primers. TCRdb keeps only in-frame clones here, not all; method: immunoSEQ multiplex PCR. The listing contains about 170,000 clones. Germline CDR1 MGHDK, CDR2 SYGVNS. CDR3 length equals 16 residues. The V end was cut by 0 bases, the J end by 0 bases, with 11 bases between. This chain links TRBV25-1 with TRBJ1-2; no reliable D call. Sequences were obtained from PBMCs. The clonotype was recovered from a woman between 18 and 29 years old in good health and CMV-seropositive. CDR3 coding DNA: TGTGCCAGCAGTGAATATTTTGAGGGATCTAACTATGGCTACACCTTC. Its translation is CASSEYFEGSNYGYTF.